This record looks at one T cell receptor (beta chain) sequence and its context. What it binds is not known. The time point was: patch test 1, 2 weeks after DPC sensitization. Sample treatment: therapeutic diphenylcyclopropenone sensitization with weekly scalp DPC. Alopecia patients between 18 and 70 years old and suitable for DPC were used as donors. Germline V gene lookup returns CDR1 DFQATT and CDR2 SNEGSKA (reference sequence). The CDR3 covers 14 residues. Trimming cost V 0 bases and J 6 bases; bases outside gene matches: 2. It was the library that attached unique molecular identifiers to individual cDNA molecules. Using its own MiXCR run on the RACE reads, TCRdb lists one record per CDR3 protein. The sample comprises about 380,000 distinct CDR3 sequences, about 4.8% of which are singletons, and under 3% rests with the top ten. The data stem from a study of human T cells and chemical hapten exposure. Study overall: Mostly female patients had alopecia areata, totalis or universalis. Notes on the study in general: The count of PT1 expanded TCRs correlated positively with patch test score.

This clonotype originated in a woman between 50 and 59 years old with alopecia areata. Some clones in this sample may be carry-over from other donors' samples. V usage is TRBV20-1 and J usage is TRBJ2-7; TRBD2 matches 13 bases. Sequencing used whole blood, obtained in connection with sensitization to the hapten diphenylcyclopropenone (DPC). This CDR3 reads CSARDGLAGVEQYF. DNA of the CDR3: TGCAGTGCTAGAGATGGACTAGCGGGAGTCGAGCAGTACTTC.